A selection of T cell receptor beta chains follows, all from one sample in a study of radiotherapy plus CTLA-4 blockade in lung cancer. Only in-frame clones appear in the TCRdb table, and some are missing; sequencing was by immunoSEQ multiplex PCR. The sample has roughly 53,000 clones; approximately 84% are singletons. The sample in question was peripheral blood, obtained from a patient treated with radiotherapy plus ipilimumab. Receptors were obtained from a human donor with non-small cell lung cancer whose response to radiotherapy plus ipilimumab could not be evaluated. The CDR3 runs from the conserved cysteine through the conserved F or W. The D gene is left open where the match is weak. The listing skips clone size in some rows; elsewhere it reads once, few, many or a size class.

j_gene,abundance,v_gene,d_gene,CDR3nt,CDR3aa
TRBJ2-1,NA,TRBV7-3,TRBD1,TGTGCCAGCAGCTCCGGACAGGGGGACGGGAATGAGCAGTTCTTC,CASSSGQGDGNEQFF
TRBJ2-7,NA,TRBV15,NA,TGTGCCACCAGCAGAGAGATACAGGGCTACGAGCAGTACTTC,CATSREIQGYEQYF
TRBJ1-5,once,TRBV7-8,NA,TGTGCCAGCGGGCTCATGGTGGGCAATCAGCCCCAGCATTTT,CASGLMVGNQPQHF
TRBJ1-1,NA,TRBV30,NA,TGTGCCTGGAGTGTACTAAGTAAGAACACTGAAGCTTTCTTT,CAWSVLSKNTEAFF
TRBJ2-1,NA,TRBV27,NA,TGTGCCAGCAGTTTATTGCGAAGCTCCTACAATGAGCAGTTCTTC,CASSLLRSSYNEQFF
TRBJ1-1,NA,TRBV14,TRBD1,TGTGCCAGCAGCCAAGCCGTCAGGGGGGCTGGGAACACTGAAGCTTTCTTT,CASSQAVRGAGNTEAFF
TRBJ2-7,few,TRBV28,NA,TGTGCCAGCAGTTTACAGCGAGGGTCCTACGAGCAGTACTTC,CASSLQRGSYEQYF
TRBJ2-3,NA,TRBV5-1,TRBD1,TGCGCCAGCAGCTCCGATTATTCCGGGACAGGGGGCACAGATACGCAGTATTTT,CASSSDYSGTGGTDTQYF
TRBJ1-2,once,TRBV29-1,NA,TGCAGCGTTGAAGATCGGACACTCGAACCATATGGCTACACCTTC,CSVEDRTLEPYGYTF
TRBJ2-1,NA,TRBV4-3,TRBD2,TGCGCCAGCAGCCAAGGGGTAGCGGGAGGCCCAAATGAGCAGTTCTTC,CASSQGVAGGPNEQFF
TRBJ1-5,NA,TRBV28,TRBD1,TGTGCCAGCACCATCCCGGACAGGGGGCGGCATCAGCCCCAGCATTTT,CASTIPDRGRHQPQHF
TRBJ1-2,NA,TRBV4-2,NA,TGTGCCAGCAGCCAAGAAATAACAGGCAACTATGGCTACACCTTC,CASSQEITGNYGYTF
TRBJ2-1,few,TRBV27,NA,TGTGCCAGCAGTTCCAGGGTAAGCTCCTACAATGAGCAGTTCTTC,CASSSRVSSYNEQFF
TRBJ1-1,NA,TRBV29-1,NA,TGCAGCGTTGAAGGACAGGATACTGAAGCTTTCTTT,CSVEGQDTEAFF
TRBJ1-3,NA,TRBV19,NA,TGTGCCAGTACCCCCAGGGTCTTCTCTGGAAACACCATATATTTT,CASTPRVFSGNTIYF
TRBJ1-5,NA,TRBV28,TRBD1,TGTGCCAGCAGTCCCCCCGGGACAGTTAATCAGCCCCAGCATTTT,CASSPPGTVNQPQHF
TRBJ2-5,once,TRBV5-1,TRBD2,TGCGCCAGCAGTTCAGGACTAGCGGGACCTAAACCTACAGAGACCCAGTACTTC,CASSSGLAGPKPTETQYF
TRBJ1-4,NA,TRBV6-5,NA,TGTGCCAGCAAGACAGGCCGGCTAGGAGAAAAACTGTTTTTT,CASKTGRLGEKLFF
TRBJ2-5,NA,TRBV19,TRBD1,TGTGCCAGTAGTAGGTTGACAGGGGGCAGGGAGACCCAGTACTTC,CASSRLTGGRETQYF
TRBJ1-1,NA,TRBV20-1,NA,TGCAGTGCTGAGATGAACACTGAAGCTTTCTTT,CSAEMNTEAFF
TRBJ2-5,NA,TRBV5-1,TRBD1,TGCGCCAGCAGACAGGGGGAAGAGACCCAGTACTTC,CASRQGEETQYF
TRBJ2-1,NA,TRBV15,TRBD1,TGTGCCACCAGCAGAGATCATCTCTTAGGACAGGGGCCCGACAATGAGCAGTTCTTC,CATSRDHLLGQGPDNEQFF
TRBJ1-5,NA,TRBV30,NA,TGTGCCTGGAGTGTACAAGATCAGCCCCAGCATTTT,CAWSVQDQPQHF
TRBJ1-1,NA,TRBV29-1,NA,TGCAGCGTCTCAGGCAACATGAACACTGAAGCTTTCTTT,CSVSGNMNTEAFF
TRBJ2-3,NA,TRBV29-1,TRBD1,TGCAGCGTTGTTAACAGGGGGCCAGATACGCAGTATTTT,CSVVNRGPDTQYF
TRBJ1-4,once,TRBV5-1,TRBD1,TGCGCCAGCAGCCAACAGGGGGCGACGGCTAATGAAAAACTGTTTTTT,CASSQQGATANEKLFF
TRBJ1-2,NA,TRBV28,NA,TGTGCCAGCAGTTCCAGCGGGACGGGCTATGGCTACACCTTC,CASSSSGTGYGYTF
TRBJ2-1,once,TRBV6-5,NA,TGTGCCAGCAGTTACTCGACCGGTGCGGGCCTCAATGAGCAGTTCTTC,CASSYSTGAGLNEQFF
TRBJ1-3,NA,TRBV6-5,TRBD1,TGTGCCAGCAGTTACGGAACAGGGGCTGGAAACACCATATATTTT,CASSYGTGAGNTIYF
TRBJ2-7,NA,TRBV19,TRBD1,TGTGCCAGTGGGATTACAGGGGTCGAGCAGTACTTC,CASGITGVEQYF
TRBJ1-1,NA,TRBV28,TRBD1,TGTGCCAGCAGCCCTCCCGGATACAGGGGGGGGCGAGACACTGAAGCTTTCTTT,CASSPPGYRGGRDTEAFF
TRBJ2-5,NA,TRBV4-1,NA,TGCGCCAGCAGCCAACAGGGGCCCCATGGGGAGACCCAGTACTTC,CASSQQGPHGETQYF
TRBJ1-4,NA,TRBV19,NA,TGTGCCAGTAGTATTGTAGCTAATGAAAAACTGTTTTTT,CASSIVANEKLFF